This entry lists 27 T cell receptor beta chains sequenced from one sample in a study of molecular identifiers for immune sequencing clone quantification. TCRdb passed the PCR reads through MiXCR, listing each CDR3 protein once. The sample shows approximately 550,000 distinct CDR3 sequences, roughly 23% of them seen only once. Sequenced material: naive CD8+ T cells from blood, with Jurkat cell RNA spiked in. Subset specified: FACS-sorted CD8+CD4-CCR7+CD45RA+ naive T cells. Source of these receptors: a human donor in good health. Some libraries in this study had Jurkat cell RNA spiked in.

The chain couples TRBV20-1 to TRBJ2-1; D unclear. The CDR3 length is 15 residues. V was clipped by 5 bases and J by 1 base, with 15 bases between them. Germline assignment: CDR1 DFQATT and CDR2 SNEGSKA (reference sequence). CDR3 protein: CSAPHWASSYNEQFF. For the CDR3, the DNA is TGCAGTGCTCCGCACTGGGCTTCTTCCTACAATGAGCAGTTCTTC.

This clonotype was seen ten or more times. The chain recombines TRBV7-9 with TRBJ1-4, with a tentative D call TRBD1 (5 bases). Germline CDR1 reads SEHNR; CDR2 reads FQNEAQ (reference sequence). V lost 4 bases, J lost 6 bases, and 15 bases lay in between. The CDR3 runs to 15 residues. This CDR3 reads CASSSHRGSDEKLFF. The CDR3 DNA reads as TGTGCCAGCAGCTCCCATAGGGGAAGTGATGAAAAACTGTTTTTT.

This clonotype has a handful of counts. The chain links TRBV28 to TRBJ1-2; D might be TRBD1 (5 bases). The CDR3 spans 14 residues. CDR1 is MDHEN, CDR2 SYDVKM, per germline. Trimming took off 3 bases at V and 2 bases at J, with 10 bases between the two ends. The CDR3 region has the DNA TGTGCCAGCAGTTTGGGACTAAACAACTATGGCTACACCTTC. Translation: CASSLGLNNYGYTF.

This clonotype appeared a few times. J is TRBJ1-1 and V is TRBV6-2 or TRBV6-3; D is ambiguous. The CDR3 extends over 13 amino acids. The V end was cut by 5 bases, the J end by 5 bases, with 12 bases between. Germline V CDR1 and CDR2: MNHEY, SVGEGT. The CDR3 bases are TGTGCCAGCAGTAAAAGTCGGGTTACTGAAGCTTTCTTT. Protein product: CASSKSRVTEAFF.

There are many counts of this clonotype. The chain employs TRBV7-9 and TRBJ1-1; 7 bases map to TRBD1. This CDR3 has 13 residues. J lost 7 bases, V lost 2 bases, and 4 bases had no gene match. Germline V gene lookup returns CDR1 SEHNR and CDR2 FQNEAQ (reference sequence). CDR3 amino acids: CASSLWDRHEAFF. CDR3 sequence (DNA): TGTGCCAGCAGCTTATGGGACAGACATGAAGCTTTCTTT.

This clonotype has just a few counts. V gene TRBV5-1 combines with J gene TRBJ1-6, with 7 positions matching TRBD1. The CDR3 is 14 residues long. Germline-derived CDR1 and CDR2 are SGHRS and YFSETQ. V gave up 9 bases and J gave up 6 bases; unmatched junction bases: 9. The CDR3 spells CATSSGQSNSPLHF. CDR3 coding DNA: TGCGCCACCAGTTCGGGACAGTCTAATTCACCCCTCCACTTT.

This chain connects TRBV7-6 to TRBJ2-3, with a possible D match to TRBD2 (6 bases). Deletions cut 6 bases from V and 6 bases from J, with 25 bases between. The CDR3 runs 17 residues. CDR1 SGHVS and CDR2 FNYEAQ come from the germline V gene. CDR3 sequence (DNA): TGTGCCAGCAGTCCATGGGGAGGATCTGCATACACGGATACGCAGTATTTT. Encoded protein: CASSPWGGSAYTDTQYF. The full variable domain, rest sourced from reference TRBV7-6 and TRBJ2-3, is GAGVSQSPRYKVTKRGQDVALRCDPISGHVSLYWYRQALGQGPEFLTYFNYEAQQDKSGLPNDRFSAERPEGSISTLTIQRTEQRDSAMYRCASSPWGGSAYTDTQYFGPGTRLTVL.

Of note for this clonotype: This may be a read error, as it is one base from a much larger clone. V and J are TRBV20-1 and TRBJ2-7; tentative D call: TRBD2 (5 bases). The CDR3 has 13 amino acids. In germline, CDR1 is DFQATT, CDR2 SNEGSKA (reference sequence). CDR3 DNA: TGCTGTGCTAGAGATTATACTAGCTACGAGCAGTACTTC. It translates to CCARDYTSYEQYF.

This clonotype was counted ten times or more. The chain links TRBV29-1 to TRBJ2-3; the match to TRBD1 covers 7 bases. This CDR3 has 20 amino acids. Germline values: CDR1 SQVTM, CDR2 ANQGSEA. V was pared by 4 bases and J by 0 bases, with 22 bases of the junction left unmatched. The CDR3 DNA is TGCAGCGTTGGAGTTAGTATAGGACAGGATTCTTTTCCTAGCACAGATACGCAGTATTTT. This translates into CSVGVSIGQDSFPSTDTQYF.

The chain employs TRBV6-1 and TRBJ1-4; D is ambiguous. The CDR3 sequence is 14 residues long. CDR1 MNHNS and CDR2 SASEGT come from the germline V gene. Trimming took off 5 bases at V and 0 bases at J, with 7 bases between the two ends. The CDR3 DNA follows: TGTGCCAGCAGTTGGCCGTCAACTAATGAAAAACTGTTTTTT. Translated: CASSWPSTNEKLFF.

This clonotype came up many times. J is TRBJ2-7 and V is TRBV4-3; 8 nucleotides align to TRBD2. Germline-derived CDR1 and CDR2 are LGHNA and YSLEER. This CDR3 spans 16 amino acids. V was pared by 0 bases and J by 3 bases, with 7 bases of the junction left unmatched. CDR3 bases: TGCGCCAGCAGCCAAGATCTAGCGGGTTCCGGCTACGAGCAGTACTTC. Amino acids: CASSQDLAGSGYEQYF.

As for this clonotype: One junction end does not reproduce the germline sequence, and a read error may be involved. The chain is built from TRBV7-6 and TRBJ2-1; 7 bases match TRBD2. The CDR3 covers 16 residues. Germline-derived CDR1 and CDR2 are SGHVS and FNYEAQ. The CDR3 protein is CASSLVPSGNYNEQSF. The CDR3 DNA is TGTGCCAGCAGCTTAGTCCCTAGCGGAAACTACAATGAGCAGTCCTTC. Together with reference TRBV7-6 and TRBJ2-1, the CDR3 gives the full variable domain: GAGVSQSPRYKVTKRGQDVALRCDPISGHVSLYWYRQALGQGPEFLTYFNYEAQQDKSGLPNDRFSAERPEGSISTLTIQRTEQRDSAMYRCASSLVPSGNYNEQSFGPGTRLTVL.

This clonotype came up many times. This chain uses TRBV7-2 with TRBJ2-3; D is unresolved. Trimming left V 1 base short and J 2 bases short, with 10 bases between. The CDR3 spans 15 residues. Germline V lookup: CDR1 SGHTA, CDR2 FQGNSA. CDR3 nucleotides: TGTGCCAGCAGCTTAGACCCTACCCCCACAGATACGCAGTATTTT. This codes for CASSLDPTPTDTQYF.

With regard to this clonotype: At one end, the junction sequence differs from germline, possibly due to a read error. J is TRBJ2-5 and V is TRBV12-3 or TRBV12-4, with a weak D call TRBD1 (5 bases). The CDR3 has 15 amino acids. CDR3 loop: CASSLNPPGQGTQYF. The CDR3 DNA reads TGTGCCAGCAGTTTAAATCCTCCAGGGCAAGGGACCCAGTACTTC.

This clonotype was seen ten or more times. DNA for the CDR3: TGTGCCAGCAGCCAATCCGCGGGGGCAGAGACCCAGTACTTC. Amino acids: CASSQSAGAETQYF. This chain links TRBV6-2 or TRBV6-3 with TRBJ2-5; possible D gene TRBD2, 7 bases. V gave up 6 bases and J gave up 4 bases, with 15 bases separating them. The CDR3 spans 14 residues. Germline assignment: CDR1 MNHEY and CDR2 SVGEGT.

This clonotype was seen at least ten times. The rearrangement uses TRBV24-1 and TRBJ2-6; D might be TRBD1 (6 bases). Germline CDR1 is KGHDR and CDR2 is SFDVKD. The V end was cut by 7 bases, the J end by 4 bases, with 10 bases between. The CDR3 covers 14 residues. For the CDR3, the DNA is TGTGCCACCAGCAGGGGATCCGGGGCCAACGTCCTGACTTTC. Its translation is CATSRGSGANVLTF.

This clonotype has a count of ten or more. CDR3 protein: CAFSTDTQYF. The CDR3 DNA reads TGTGCCTTCAGCACAGATACGCAGTATTTT. The chain is built from TRBV30 and TRBJ2-3, with unresolved D. The V end lost 7 bases, the J end lost 0 bases, and 2 bases lay between the germline ends. CDR1 and CDR2 (germline): GTSNPN, SVGIG (reference sequence). The CDR3 consists of 10 residues.

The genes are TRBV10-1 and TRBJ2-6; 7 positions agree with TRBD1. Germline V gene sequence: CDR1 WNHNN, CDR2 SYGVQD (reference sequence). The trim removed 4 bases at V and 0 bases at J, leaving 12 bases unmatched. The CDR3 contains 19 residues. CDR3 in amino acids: CASSGELGQLRSGANVLTF. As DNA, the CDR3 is TGCGCCAGCAGTGGGGAATTGGGACAGCTCCGCTCTGGGGCCAACGTCCTGACTTTC.

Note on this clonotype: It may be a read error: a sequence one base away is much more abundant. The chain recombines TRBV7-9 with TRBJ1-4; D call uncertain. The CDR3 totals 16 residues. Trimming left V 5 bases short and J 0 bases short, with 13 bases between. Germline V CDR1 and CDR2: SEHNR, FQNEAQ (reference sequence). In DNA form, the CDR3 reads TGTGCCAGCAGCCCAACCCGAGGTTCAACTAATGAAAAACTGTTTTTT. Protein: CASSPTRGSTNEKLFF.

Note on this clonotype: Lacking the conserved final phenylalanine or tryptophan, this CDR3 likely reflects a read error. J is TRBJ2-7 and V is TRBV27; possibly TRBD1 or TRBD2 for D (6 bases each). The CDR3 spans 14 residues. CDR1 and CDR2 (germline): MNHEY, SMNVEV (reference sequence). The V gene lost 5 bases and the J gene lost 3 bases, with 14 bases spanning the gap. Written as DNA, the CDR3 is TGTGCCAGCAGTCCCCTGGGGGGCCTCTACGAGCAGTACTCC. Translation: CASSPLGGLYEQYS.

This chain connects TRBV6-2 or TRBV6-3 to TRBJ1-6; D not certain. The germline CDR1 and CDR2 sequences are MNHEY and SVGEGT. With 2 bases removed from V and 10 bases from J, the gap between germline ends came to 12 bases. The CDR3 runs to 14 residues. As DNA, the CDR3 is TGTGCCAGCAGTTACCCAGTTGGGCGCTCACCCCTCCACTTT. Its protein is CASSYPVGRSPLHF.

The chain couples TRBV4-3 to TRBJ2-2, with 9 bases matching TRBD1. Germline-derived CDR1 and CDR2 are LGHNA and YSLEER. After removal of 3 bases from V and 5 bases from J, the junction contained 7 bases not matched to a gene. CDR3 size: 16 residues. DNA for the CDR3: TGCGCCAGCAGCCAGGCCGGGACAGGGCGGACCGGGGAGCTGTTTTTT. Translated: CASSQAGTGRTGELFF.

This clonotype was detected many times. CDR3 residues: CASSFPGTYEQYF. For the CDR3, the DNA is TGTGCCAGCAGCTTCCCCGGGACCTACGAGCAGTACTTC. The chain joins TRBV11-2 to TRBJ2-7, with D perhaps matching TRBD2 (5 bases). The CDR3 has 13 amino acids. With 3 bases removed from V and 2 bases from J, the gap between germline ends came to 8 bases. Germline V gene lookup returns CDR1 SGHAT and CDR2 FQNNGV.

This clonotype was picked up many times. The CDR3 DNA is TGTGCCAGCAGCCCCGTGGAGAGGTACCAAGAGACCCAGTACTTC. Translation gives CASSPVERYQETQYF. The chain joins TRBV7-9 to TRBJ2-5; D uncertain. The ends were cut back, 5 bases at V and 0 bases at J, with 13 bases in the middle. The CDR3 runs to 15 residues. Germline CDR1 reads SEHNR; CDR2 reads FQNEAQ (reference sequence).

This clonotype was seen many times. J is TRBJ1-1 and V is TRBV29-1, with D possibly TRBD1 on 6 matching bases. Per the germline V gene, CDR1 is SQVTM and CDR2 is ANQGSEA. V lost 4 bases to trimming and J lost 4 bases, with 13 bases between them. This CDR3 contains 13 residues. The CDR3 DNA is TGCAGCGTTGGAGGGGGGGCTGGCACTGAAGCTTTCTTT. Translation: CSVGGGAGTEAFF.

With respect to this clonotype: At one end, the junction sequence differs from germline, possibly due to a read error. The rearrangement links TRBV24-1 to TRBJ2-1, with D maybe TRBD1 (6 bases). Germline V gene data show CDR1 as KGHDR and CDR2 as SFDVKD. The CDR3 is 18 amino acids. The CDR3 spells CVTSDPGVLDPAYNEQFF. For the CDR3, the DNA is TGTGTCACCAGTGACCCAGGGGTTTTGGATCCAGCCTACAATGAGCAGTTCTTC.

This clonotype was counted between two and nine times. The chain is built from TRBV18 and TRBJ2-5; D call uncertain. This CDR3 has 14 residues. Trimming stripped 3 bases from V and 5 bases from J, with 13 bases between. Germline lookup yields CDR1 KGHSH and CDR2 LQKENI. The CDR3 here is CASSPGSRQETQYF. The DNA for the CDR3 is TGTGCCAGCTCACCTGGATCCCGGCAGGAGACCCAGTACTTC. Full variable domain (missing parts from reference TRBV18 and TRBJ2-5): NAGVMQNPRHLVRRRGQEARLRCSPMKGHSHVYWYRQLPEEGLKFMVYLQKENIIDESGMPKERFSAEFPKEGPSILRIQQVVRGDSAAYFCASSPGSRQETQYFGPGTRLLVL.